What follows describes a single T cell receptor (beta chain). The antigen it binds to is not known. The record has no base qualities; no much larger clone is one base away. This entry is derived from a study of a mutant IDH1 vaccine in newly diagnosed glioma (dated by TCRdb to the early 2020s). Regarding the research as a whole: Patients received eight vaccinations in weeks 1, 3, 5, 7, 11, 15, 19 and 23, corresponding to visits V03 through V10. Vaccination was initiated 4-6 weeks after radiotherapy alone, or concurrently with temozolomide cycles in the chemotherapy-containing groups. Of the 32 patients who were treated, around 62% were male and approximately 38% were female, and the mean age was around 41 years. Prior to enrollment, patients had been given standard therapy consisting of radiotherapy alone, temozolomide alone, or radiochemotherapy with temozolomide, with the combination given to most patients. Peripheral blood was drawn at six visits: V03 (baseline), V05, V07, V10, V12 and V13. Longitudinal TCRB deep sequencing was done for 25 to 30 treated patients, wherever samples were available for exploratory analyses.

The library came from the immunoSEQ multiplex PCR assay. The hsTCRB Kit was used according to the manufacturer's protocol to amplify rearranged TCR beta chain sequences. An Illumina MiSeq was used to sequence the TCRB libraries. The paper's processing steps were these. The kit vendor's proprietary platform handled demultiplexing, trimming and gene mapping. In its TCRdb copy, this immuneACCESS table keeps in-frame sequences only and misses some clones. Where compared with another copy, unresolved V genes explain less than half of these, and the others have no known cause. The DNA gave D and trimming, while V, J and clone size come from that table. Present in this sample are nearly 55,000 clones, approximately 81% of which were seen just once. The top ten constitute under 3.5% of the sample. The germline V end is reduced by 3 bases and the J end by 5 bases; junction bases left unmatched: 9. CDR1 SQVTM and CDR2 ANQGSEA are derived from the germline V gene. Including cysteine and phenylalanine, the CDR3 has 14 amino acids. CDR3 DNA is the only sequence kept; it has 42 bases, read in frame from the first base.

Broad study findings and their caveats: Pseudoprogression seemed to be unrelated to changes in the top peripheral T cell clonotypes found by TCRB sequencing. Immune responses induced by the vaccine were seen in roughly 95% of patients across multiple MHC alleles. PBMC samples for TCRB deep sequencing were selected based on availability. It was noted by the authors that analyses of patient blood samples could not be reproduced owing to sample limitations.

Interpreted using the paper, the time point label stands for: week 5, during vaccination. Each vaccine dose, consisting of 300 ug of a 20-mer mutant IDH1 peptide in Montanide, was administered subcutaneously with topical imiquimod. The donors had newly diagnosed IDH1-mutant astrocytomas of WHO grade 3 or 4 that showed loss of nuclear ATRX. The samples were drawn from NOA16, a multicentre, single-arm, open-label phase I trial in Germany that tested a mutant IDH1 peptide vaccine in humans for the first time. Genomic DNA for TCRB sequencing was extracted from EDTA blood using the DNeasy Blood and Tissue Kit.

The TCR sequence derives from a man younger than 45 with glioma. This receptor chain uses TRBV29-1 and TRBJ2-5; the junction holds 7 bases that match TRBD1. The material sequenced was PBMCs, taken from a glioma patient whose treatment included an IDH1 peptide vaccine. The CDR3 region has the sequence CSVEQTGAGETQYF. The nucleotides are TGCAGCGTTGAGCAAACAGGGGCCGGGGAGACCCAGTACTTC.